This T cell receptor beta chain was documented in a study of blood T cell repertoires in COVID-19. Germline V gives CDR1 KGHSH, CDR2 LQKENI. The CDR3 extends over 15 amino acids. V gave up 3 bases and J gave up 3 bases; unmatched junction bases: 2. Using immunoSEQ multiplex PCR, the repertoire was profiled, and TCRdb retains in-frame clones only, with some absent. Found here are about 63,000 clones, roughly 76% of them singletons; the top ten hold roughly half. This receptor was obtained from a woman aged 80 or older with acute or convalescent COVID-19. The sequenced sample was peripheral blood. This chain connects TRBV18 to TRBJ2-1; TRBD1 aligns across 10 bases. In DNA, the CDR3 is TGTGCCAGCTCACCCGGGACAGGGGTCTACAATGAGCAGTTCTTC. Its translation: CASSPGTGVYNEQFF.